Below, one T cell receptor (beta chain) is given with its context. Its antigen is unidentified. Template switching created a universal primer site, and the cDNA included unique molecular identifiers. TCRdb analysed the 5' RACE reads with MiXCR anew, one entry per CDR3 protein. This sample has some 760,000 distinct CDR3 sequences, with approximately 18% found just once. This entry comes from a study of identical twins. Overall study results and limits: The study found excess low generation probability among twin-shared out-of-frame alpha sequences.

This sample also appeared in a second study, on T cells expressing NK-cell markers. This second study notes: It was sorted CD3+CD56+NKG2C+, CD3+CD56+NKG2C- and CD3+CD56-NKG2C+ T cells that supplied the TCR beta repertoires.

The sample was PBMCs. The receptor was derived from a woman aged 18-35 years in good health.

The CDR3 region has the DNA TGCGCCAGCAGCTTGGCCGAGGTCGCGGAGACCCAGTACTTC. This encodes CASSLAEVAETQYF. The chain has TRBV5-1 and TRBJ2-5, with D uncertain. This CDR3 has 14 amino acids. Germline loops: CDR1 SGHRS, CDR2 YFSETQ. Trimming left V 0 bases short and J 5 bases short, with 11 bases between.